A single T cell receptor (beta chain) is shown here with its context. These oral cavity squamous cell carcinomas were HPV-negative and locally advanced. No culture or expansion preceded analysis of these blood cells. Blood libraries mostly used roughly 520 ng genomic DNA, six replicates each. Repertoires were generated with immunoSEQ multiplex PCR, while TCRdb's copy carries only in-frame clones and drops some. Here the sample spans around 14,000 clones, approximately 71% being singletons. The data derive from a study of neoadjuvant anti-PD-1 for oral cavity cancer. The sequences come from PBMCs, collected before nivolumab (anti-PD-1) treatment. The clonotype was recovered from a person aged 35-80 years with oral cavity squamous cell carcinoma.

CDR3 DNA sequence: TGTGCCAGCAGCCGGACGGCGAACACTGAAGCTTTCTTT. It codes for CASSRTANTEAFF. V is TRBV14 and J is TRBJ1-1; D is undetermined. Germline V gene sequence: CDR1 SGHDN, CDR2 FVKESK. Trimming took 4 bases from V and 1 from J, leaving 7 bases between them. CDR3 length: 13 residues.